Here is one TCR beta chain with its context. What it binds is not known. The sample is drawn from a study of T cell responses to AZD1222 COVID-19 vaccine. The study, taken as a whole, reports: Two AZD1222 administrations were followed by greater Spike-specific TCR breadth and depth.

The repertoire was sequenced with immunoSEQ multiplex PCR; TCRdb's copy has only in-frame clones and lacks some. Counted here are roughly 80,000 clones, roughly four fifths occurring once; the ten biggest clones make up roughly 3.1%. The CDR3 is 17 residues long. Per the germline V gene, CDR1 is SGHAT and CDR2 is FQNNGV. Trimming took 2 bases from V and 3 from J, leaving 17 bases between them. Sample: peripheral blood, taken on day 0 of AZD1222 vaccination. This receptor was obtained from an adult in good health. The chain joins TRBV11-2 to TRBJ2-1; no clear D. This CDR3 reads CASSLRSGGGRYNEQFF. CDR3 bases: TGTGCCAGCAGCTTAAGGTCGGGCGGCGGTCGCTACAATGAGCAGTTCTTC. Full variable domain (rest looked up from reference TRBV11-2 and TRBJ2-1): EAGVAQSPRYKIIEKRQSVAFWCNPISGHATLYWYQQILGQGPKLLIQFQNNGVVDDSQLPKDRFSAERLKGVDSTLKIQPAKLEDSAVYLCASSLRSGGGRYNEQFFGPGTRLTVL.